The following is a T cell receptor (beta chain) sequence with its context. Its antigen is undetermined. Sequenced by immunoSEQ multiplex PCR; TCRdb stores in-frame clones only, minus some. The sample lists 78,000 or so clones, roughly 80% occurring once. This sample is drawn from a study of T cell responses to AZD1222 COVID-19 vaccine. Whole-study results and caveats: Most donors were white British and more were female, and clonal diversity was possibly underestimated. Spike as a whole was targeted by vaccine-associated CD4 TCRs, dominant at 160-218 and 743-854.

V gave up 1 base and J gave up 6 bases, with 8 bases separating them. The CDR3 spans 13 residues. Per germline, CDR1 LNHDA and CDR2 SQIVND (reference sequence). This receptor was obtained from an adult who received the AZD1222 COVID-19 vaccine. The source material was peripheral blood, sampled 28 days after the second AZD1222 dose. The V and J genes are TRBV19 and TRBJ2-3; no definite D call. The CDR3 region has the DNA TGTGCCAGTAGTATAGGTGCGCCGGATACGCAGTATTTT. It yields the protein CASSIGAPDTQYF.